This TCR beta chain is from a study of spatial heterogeneity in lung cancer. The overall study: Each distinct TCR and UMI combination averaged more than ten appearances in raw reads.

Sample time point: sample taken at primary tumor resection. Whole RNA from tumor, nontumor lung or frozen PBMC was sequenced unsorted. The donors were 65 to 85 patients with non-small cell lung cancer that was early-stage and untreated. This CDR3 spans 15 amino acids. Unmatched junction bases numbered 8, after V lost 3 bases and J lost 2 bases. The germline gives CDR1 SGHRS, CDR2 YFSETQ. Overall study results and limits: Ubiquitous expanded tumor TCRs appeared in blood more at resection than follow-up.

There are a few counts of this clonotype. What it binds is unknown. All TCR cDNA molecules were individually tagged with a unique molecular identifier. TCRdb processed the 5' RACE reads anew with MiXCR; each CDR3 protein has one entry. Among 90,000 or so distinct CDR3 sequences listed, around 8.6% were seen once. The chain couples TRBV5-1 to TRBJ2-7, with 7 bases lining up with TRBD1. The sample consisted of PBMCs, taken at surgery. This receptor was taken from a male donor with early-stage non-small cell lung cancer. CDR3 nucleotide sequence: TGCGCCAGCAGCTCGGGAACAGGGGTGGCCTACGAGCAGTACTTC. Translating gives CASSSGTGVAYEQYF.